The clone carrying this T cell receptor beta chain was seen ten or more times. This record belongs to a study of T-cell reconstitution after alpha-beta-depleted transplantation in children. This CDR3 is built from 13 residues. Per the germline V gene, CDR1 is SGHVS and CDR2 is FQNEAQ. V was cut by 4 bases and J by 7 bases, with 14 bases left in between. A TCRbeta library incorporating unique molecular identifiers was prepared. TCRdb processed the PCR reads anew with MiXCR; each CDR3 protein has one entry. Counted here are about 360,000 distinct CDR3 sequences, about 14% occurring once; the ten biggest clones make up 4.3%.

The input for sequencing was PBMCs, taken from the stem cell graft. The clonotype originates from a human donor who donated a stem cell graft to a child with Fanconi anemia. The chain links TRBV7-8 to TRBJ2-7; D may be TRBD1 (6 bases). In DNA form, the CDR3 reads TGTGCCAGCAGCTCTACAGGGTGGGGAGAGCAGTACGTC. Translation: CASSSTGWGEQYV.